A selection of T cell receptor beta chains follows, all from one sample in a study of molecular identifiers for immune sequencing clone quantification. TCRdb reanalysed the PCR reads using MiXCR and keeps one entry per CDR3 protein. The table lists about 640,000 distinct CDR3 sequences, just under 20% of them singletons. Sequenced material: naive CD8+ T cells from blood, with Jurkat cell RNA spiked in. All receptors come from a human donor in good health. Some libraries in this study had Jurkat cell RNA spiked in. Each CDR3 is given with its conserved first and last residue. The D gene is left open where the match is weak. Clone sizes are given selectively: once, few, many, or a class where the clone is expanded.

V,D,J,size,length,DNA,CDR3
TRBV19,NA,TRBJ1-2,many,11,TGTGCCAGTAGTATTGGGGATGGCTACACCTTC,CASSIGDGYTF
TRBV4-3,NA,TRBJ2-2,many,15,TGCGCCAGCAGCCGGGAGGCGAGGAACACCGGGGAGCTGTTTTTT,CASSREARNTGELFF
TRBV6-5,NA,TRBJ2-7,many,14,TGTGCCAGCAGTTACTCTTCGTCGCGCCGGGAGCAGTACTTC,CASSYSSSRREQYF
TRBV5-6,TRBD2,TRBJ2-7,many,15,TGTGCCAGCAGCTTGCCTACTAGCGGGGGCTACGAGCAGTACTTC,CASSLPTSGGYEQYF
TRBV20-1,TRBD1,TRBJ1-2,NA,15,TGCAGTGCTAGGGCCAGGACAGGGTTAATCTATGGCTACACCTTC,CSARARTGLIYGYTF
TRBV19,NA,TRBJ1-4,many,15,TGTGCCAGTAGTATGTTCTCCCCAACTAATGAAAAACTGTTTTTT,CASSMFSPTNEKLFF
TRBV4-3,NA,TRBJ2-1,NA,18,TGCGCCAGCAGCCAAAATCTGGCCGGCAGGGGAATGCACAATGAGCAGTTCTTC,CASSQNLAGRGMHNEQFF
TRBV28,TRBD2,TRBJ2-3,many,17,TGTGCCAGCAGCCCCTTAGTGCCTAGCGGGGCCGGGGTTACGCAGTATTTT,CASSPLVPSGAGVTQYF
TRBV29-1,TRBD1,TRBJ2-7,many,15,TGCAGCGTTGAAGATATGCAGGGGGCTTCCTACGAGCAGTACTTC,CSVEDMQGASYEQYF
TRBV4-3,TRBD2,TRBJ2-4,many,16,TGCGCCAGCAGCCAAGATCCAGCGGGGGGGAAAAACATTCAGTACTTC,CASSQDPAGGKNIQYF
TRBV14,NA,TRBJ2-7,few,13,TGTGCCAGCAGGTACACAGGGAGCCACGAGCAGTACTTC,CASRYTGSHEQYF
TRBV7-6,TRBD1,TRBJ1-2,few,16,TGTGCCAGCAGAAAGCCGACAGGGAAGAGCGACTATGGCTACACCTTC,CASRKPTGKSDYGYTF
TRBV9,NA,TRBJ2-2,many,15,TGTGCCAGCAGCGAGGGACGGCTGAACACCGGGGAGCTGTTTTTT,CASSEGRLNTGELFF
TRBV6-2/TRBV6-3,NA,TRBJ1-1,many,13,TGTGCCAGCAGTTACTCGTTGGGACCCGAAGCTTTCTTT,CASSYSLGPEAFF
TRBV20-1,NA,TRBJ2-1,NA,18,TGCAGTGCTAGAGATCAAGGGTCGACGGGGAGCTCCTACAATGAGCAGTTCTTC,CSARDQGSTGSSYNEQFF
TRBV27,TRBD1,TRBJ1-1,NA,14,TGTGCCAGCAGTACCTGGGACAGGGGCGTTGCGGCTTTCTTT,CASSTWDRGVAAFF
TRBV5-3,TRBD2,TRBJ2-5,few,14,TGTGCCAGCAGCTTGGGACTAGATAGGGAGACCCAGTACTTC,CASSLGLDRETQYF
TRBV20-1,TRBD2,TRBJ2-7,many,16,TGCAGTGTCAAGGGGGGAGCGGGAGGAAATTCCTACGAGCAGTACTTC,CSVKGGAGGNSYEQYF
TRBV6-2/TRBV6-3,TRBD1,TRBJ2-3,many,15,TGTGCCAGCTCCAGAGGGGACAGGACCACAGATACGCAGTATTTT,CASSRGDRTTDTQYF
TRBV5-1,NA,TRBJ2-7,many,13,TGCGCCAGCAGCCCCACCCTCTACTACGAGCAGTACTTC,CASSPTLYYEQYF
TRBV7-2,NA,TRBJ2-3,many,17,TGTGCCAGCAGCTTAGATCCCAGGGCCGATATGACAGATACGCAGTATTTT,CASSLDPRADMTDTQYF
TRBV18,NA,TRBJ2-6,many,16,TGTGCCAGCCCGACGACAGAAGGAACTGGGGCCAACGTCCTGACTTTC,CASPTTEGTGANVLTF
TRBV2,NA,TRBJ1-3,many,16,TGTGCCAGCAGTGAAAGAGGGCTCTACGCTGGAAACACCATATATTTT,CASSERGLYAGNTIYF
TRBV12-3/TRBV12-4,NA,TRBJ2-2,NA,15,TGTGCCAGCAGTCCCTGGGTTCGGGGCACCGGGGAGCTGTTTTTT,CASSPWVRGTGELFF
TRBV4-3,TRBD2,TRBJ2-2,NA,16,TGCGCCAGCAGCCCTCCCGGCGGGGGGTTAACCGGGGAGCTGTTTTTT,CASSPPGGGLTGELFF
TRBV5-1,TRBD1,TRBJ2-7,many,15,TGCGCCAGCAGCTTGTTCGACAGGGGTACCTACGAGCAGTACTTC,CASSLFDRGTYEQYF
TRBV7-6,NA,TRBJ2-2,many,17,TGTGCCAGCAGCTTAGCCCCTGGGGGGTCCAACACCGGGGAGCTGTTTTTT,CASSLAPGGSNTGELFF
TRBV2,NA,TRBJ1-1,many,17,TGTGCCAGCAGAGGAGAATGGGACTTACTCATGAACACTGAAGCTTTCTTT,CASRGEWDLLMNTEAFF
TRBV29-1,TRBD2,TRBJ2-1,NA,14,TGCAGCGTCGAGACTAGCGGAAACCCCAATGAGCAGTTCTTC,CSVETSGNPNEQFF
TRBV3-1,TRBD1,TRBJ1-5,few,17,TGTGCCAGCAGCCAAGTTAAAGAGACAGGGGATTTTCAGCCCCAGCATTTT,CASSQVKETGDFQPQHF
TRBV19,TRBD1,TRBJ2-7,many,13,TGTGCCAGCGGACAGGGGCCCCAAATGGAGCAGTACTTC,CASGQGPQMEQYF
TRBV4-1,TRBD2,TRBJ2-1,many,15,TGCGCCAGCAGCCAACTGGGGGGGGGCTACAATGAGCAGTTCTTC,CASSQLGGGYNEQFF
TRBV5-6,NA,TRBJ2-7,many,13,TGTGCCAGCAGCTCGCCCCGGACCTACGAGCAGTACTTC,CASSSPRTYEQYF
TRBV5-6,NA,TRBJ2-3,many,13,TGTGCCAGCAGCGGGACGGGGGCAGATACGCAGTATTTT,CASSGTGADTQYF
TRBV11-2,NA,TRBJ2-1,many,14,TGTGCCAGCAGCTTATCGCCTTCGGGGAATGAGCAGTTCTTC,CASSLSPSGNEQFF
TRBV18,NA,TRBJ1-1,many,15,TGTGCCAGCTCACCACCGACAGATATGAACACTGAAGCTTTCTTT,CASSPPTDMNTEAFF
TRBV6-2/TRBV6-3,NA,TRBJ1-1,many,14,TGTGCCAGCATCAACACCCAGCAGAACACTGAAGCTTTCTTT,CASINTQQNTEAFF
TRBV7-9,NA,TRBJ1-2,many,13,TGTGCCAGCAGCTCGCCCCCCAACTATGGCTACACCTTC,CASSSPPNYGYTF
TRBV9,NA,TRBJ2-7,NA,14,TGTGCCGGCAGCGTAGGGACGGAGGACTACGAGCAGTACTTC,CAGSVGTEDYEQYF
TRBV7-6,TRBD1,TRBJ2-7,many,16,TGTGCCAGCAGCTCCGAACAGGGGATATACTCCTACGAGCAGTACTTC,CASSSEQGIYSYEQYF
TRBV3-1,TRBD1,TRBJ2-5,many,16,TGTGCCAGCAGCCCGACGGACAGGGGGTACCAAGAGACCCAGTACTTC,CASSPTDRGYQETQYF
TRBV7-2,TRBD1,TRBJ2-7,NA,18,TGTGCCAGCAGCTATCCGGGACAGGGGCGTTATTTCTCCTACGAGCAGTACTTC,CASSYPGQGRYFSYEQYF